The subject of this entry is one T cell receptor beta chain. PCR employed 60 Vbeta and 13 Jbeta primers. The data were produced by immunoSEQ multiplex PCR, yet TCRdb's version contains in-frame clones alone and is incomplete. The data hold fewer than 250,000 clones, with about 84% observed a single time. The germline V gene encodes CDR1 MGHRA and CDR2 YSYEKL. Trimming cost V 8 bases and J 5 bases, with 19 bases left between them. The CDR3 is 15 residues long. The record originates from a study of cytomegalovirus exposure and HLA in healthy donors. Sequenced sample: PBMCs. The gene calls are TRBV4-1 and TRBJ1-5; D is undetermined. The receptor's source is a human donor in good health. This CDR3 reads CASGSPGRRDQPQHF. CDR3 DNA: TGCGCCAGCGGGTCCCCGGGCAGGAGGGATCAGCCCCAGCATTTT.